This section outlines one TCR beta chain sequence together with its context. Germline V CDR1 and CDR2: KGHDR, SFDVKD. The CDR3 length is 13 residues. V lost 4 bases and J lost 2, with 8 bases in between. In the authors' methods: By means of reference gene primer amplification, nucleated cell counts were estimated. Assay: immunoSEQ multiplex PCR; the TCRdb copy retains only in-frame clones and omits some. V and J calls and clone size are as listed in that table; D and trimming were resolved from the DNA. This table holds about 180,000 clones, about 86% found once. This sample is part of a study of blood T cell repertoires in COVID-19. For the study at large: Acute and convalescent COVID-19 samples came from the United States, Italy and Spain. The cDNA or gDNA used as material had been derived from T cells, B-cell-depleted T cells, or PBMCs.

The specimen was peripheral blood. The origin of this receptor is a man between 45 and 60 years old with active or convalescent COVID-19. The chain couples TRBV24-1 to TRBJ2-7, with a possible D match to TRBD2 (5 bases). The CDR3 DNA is TGTGCCACCAGTGACTCCGGGACCTACGAGCAGTACTTC. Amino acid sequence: CATSDSGTYEQYF.